The 13 T cell receptor beta chains in this list originate from one sample, sequenced in a study of T cell responses to AZD1222 COVID-19 vaccine. Assay: immunoSEQ multiplex PCR; the TCRdb copy retains only in-frame clones and omits some. This table holds 90,000 to 150,000 clones, roughly 87% found once. The starting material was peripheral blood, obtained 28 days after the second AZD1222 dose. Receptor source: an adult who received the AZD1222 COVID-19 vaccine.

The J gene is TRBJ1-2, the V gene TRBV19, with D unresolved. The germline V gene encodes CDR1 LNHDA and CDR2 SQIVND (reference sequence). The CDR3 has 15 amino acids. Trimming left V 4 bases short and J 8 bases short, with 20 bases between. The chain's CDR3 is CASSTSTPSRGGYTF. The CDR3 region has the DNA TGTGCCAGTAGTACTTCTACACCTTCCCGAGGAGGCTACACCTTC. Together with reference TRBV19 and TRBJ1-2, the CDR3 gives the full variable domain: DGGITQSPKYLFRKEGQNVTLSCEQNLNHDAMYWYRQDPGQGLRLIYYSQIVNDFQKGDIAEGYSVSREKKESFPLTVTSAQKNPTAFYLCASSTSTPSRGGYTFGSGTRLTVV.

This sequence joins TRBV3-1 (or the pseudogene TRBV3-2) and TRBJ2-7; TRBD1 matches at 7 bases. Germline-derived CDR1 and CDR2 are LGHDT and YNNKEL (reference sequence). Trimming took 1 base from V and 4 from J; bases not matched to a gene: 4. This CDR3 contains 14 residues. CDR3: CASSQVRGQYEQYF. The CDR3 bases are TGTGCCAGCAGCCAAGTCAGGGGACAGTACGAGCAGTACTTC.

V gene TRBV11-2 combines with J gene TRBJ2-7; D gene uncertain. There are 14 residues in the CDR3. Trimming pared 3 bases from V and 2 bases from J, leaving 11 bases between. Germline V gene sequence: CDR1 SGHAT, CDR2 FQNNGV. DNA of the CDR3: TGTGCCAGCAGCTTGCAAGGGATCACCTACGAGCAGTACTTC. Translated: CASSLQGITYEQYF.

The chain recombines TRBV28 with TRBJ1-5; D gene uncertain. The CDR3 is made up of 14 amino acids. V was trimmed by 2 bases and J by 3 bases, leaving 8 bases between them. Germline V gene lookup returns CDR1 MDHEN and CDR2 SYDVKM. The CDR3: CASSLAGFNQPQHF. DNA for the CDR3: TGTGCCAGCAGTTTAGCGGGTTTCAATCAGCCCCAGCATTTT. Combining the CDR3 with reference TRBV28 and TRBJ1-5 gives the whole variable domain DVKVTQSSRYLVKRTGEKVFLECVQDMDHENMFWYRQDPGLGLRLIYFSYDVKMKEKGDIPEGYSVSREKKERFSLILESASTNQTSMYLCASSLAGFNQPQHFGDGTRLSIL.

The chain recombines TRBV9 with TRBJ1-2; a possible D gene is TRBD1 (5 bases). CDR3 length: 15 amino acids. V was pared by 4 bases and J by 7 bases, with 20 bases between. The germline gives CDR1 SGDLS, CDR2 YYNGEE. CDR3 in amino acids: CASSPRGTSVGGYTF. The CDR3 bases are TGTGCCAGCAGCCCACGGGGGACCTCCGTGGGTGGCTACACCTTC.

The rearrangement joins TRBV2 to TRBJ2-2, with TRBD1 as a possible D gene (5 bases). Trimming removed 0 bases from V and 3 bases from J, with 8 bases in between. The germline V gene has CDR1 SNHLY and CDR2 FYNNEI. The CDR3 is made up of 15 amino acids. The CDR3 DNA follows: TGTGCCAGCAGTGAAGCGACAGTAGACACCGGGGAGCTGTTTTTT. It specifies CASSEATVDTGELFF.

The chain combines TRBV5-5 with TRBJ2-1, with 7 bases lining up with TRBD2. CDR1 is SGHKS and CDR2 is YYEKEE in the germline V gene (reference sequence). With V trimmed by 6 bases and J by 0 bases, 6 bases remained unmatched. This CDR3 region has 15 residues. The CDR3 here is CASNIGGSSYNEQFF. The CDR3 DNA is TGTGCCAGCAATATCGGCGGGAGCTCCTACAATGAGCAGTTCTTC.

V and J are TRBV5-6 and TRBJ1-1; possible D gene TRBD1, 5 bases. Germline values: CDR1 SGHDT, CDR2 YYEEEE. The CDR3 consists of 17 residues. V lost 0 bases and J lost 3, with 18 bases in between. CDR3 in amino acids: CASSLEVRGAVDTEAFF. For the CDR3, the DNA is TGTGCCAGCAGCTTGGAAGTACGAGGGGCCGTTGACACTGAAGCTTTCTTT.

The J gene is TRBJ1-4, the V gene TRBV3-1 (or the pseudogene TRBV3-2), with no clear D. The CDR3 is 13 amino acids. V dropped 1 base and J dropped 6 bases, with 6 bases sitting between them. The germline CDR1 and CDR2 sequences are LGHDT and YNNKEL (reference sequence). This CDR3 is CASSQAADEKLFF. CDR3 in DNA: TGTGCCAGCAGCCAAGCGGCAGATGAAAAACTGTTTTTT.

The chain recombines TRBV18 with TRBJ2-7, with TRBD1 as a possible D gene (6 bases). In germline, CDR1 is KGHSH, CDR2 LQKENI. V lost 3 bases and J 3 bases, leaving 18 bases between the germline ends. The CDR3 is 16 amino acids. The DNA for the CDR3 is TGTGCCAGCTCACCTGGATATGACAGGCTCCTCTACGAGCAGTACTTC. This gives the protein CASSPGYDRLLYEQYF. The full variable domain, with the rest looked up from reference TRBV18 and TRBJ2-7, is NAGVMQNPRHLVRRRGQEARLRCSPMKGHSHVYWYRQLPEEGLKFMVYLQKENIIDESGMPKERFSAEFPKEGPSILRIQQVVRGDSAAYFCASSPGYDRLLYEQYFGPGTRLTVT.

This clone has a single count. V is TRBV6-5 and J is TRBJ1-5, with 8 nucleotides matching TRBD1. The CDR3 has 15 residues. After removal of 4 bases from V and 7 bases from J, the junction contained 9 bases not matched to a gene. From germline, CDR1 is MNHEY and CDR2 SVGAGI. The CDR3 here is CASSFDRGWYQPQHF. Written as DNA, the CDR3 is TGTGCCAGCAGTTTCGACAGGGGCTGGTACCAGCCCCAGCATTTT.

CDR3 in amino acids: CASSQDVVGGAANQPQHF. Written as DNA, the CDR3 is TGCGCCAGCAGCCAAGATGTTGTCGGGGGCGCGGCAAATCAGCCCCAGCATTTT. This chain links TRBV4-1 with TRBJ1-5, with a possible D match to TRBD1 (6 bases). Trimming left V 0 bases short and J 4 bases short, with 19 bases between. The CDR3 covers 18 residues. Per germline, CDR1 MGHRA and CDR2 YSYEKL.

V gene TRBV28 combines with J gene TRBJ1-1, with a possible D match to TRBD1 (6 bases). Trimming cost V 7 bases and J 6 bases, with 18 bases left between them. The germline gives CDR1 MDHEN, CDR2 SYDVKM. CDR3 length: 14 residues. The CDR3 sequence is CASKRQAGLAEAFF. DNA for the CDR3: TGTGCCAGCAAGCGACAGGCGGGCTTGGCTGAAGCTTTCTTT.